This T cell receptor beta chain originates from a study of PD-1 blockade in classical Hodgkin lymphoma. General study results and limits: While CD8+ TCR diversity did not rise significantly by C4D1, CD4+ TCR diversity did. Healthy donors were reported to have higher baseline TCR diversity than newly diagnosed patients. Possibly reflecting disease activity or prior therapy, repertoire differences have causes that remain undefined.

Notes on this clone: What it recognizes is unknown.

Data came from immunoSEQ multiplex PCR; TCRdb stores just in-frame clones and leaves some out. Of tens of thousands of clones listed, roughly 73% were seen once; the top ten hold approximately 25%. Patients all relapsed after autologous stem cell transplantation, and there was variation in brentuximab vedotin exposure. Material: peripheral blood mononuclear cells (PBMCs), obtained before the second cycle of nivolumab. The TCR originated in a human donor with classical Hodgkin lymphoma.

CDR3 in DNA: TGTGCCAGCACCCGACATTCCGGGACAGCGAGGGAATACTTC. Its translation is CASTRHSGTAREYF. This chain joins TRBV6-1 and TRBJ2-7; 7 nucleotides line up with TRBD1. The junction had 19 bases not matched to a gene; V was cut back by 7 bases and J by 13 bases. The CDR3 is 14 amino acids. Looked up from germline, CDR1 is MNHNS and CDR2 is SASEGT.